This entry is about one T cell receptor (beta chain). Its antigen is unknown. The sample is drawn from a study of T cell responses to AZD1222 COVID-19 vaccine. Study-wide results and caveats: Per reports, nearly half of all spike-specific TCRs target regions that are unmutated in variants. Recipients of two AZD1222 doses showed rising Spike-specific TCR breadth and depth. Among vaccine-associated CD4 TCRs, coverage spanned spike, with dominance at 160-218 and 743-854. Clonal diversity may have been underestimated in mostly white British donors.

The CDR3 runs to 17 residues. The V gene end was trimmed by 0 bases and the J gene end by 3 bases; junction bases not matched to a gene: 13. Germline V gene data show CDR1 as GTSNPN and CDR2 as SVGIG (reference sequence). Only in-frame clones appear in the TCRdb table, and some are missing; sequencing was by immunoSEQ multiplex PCR. The table records fewer than 200,000 clones, approximately 86% of them present only once. V gene TRBV30 combines with J gene TRBJ2-7; 8 bases are shared with TRBD1. The clonotype originates from an adult in good health. The material sequenced was peripheral blood, taken on day 0 of AZD1222 vaccination. CDR3 in DNA: TGTGCCTGGAGTGTTAAATTGGACAGGGCTTCGGGCTACGAGCAGTACTTC. Protein: CAWSVKLDRASGYEQYF.